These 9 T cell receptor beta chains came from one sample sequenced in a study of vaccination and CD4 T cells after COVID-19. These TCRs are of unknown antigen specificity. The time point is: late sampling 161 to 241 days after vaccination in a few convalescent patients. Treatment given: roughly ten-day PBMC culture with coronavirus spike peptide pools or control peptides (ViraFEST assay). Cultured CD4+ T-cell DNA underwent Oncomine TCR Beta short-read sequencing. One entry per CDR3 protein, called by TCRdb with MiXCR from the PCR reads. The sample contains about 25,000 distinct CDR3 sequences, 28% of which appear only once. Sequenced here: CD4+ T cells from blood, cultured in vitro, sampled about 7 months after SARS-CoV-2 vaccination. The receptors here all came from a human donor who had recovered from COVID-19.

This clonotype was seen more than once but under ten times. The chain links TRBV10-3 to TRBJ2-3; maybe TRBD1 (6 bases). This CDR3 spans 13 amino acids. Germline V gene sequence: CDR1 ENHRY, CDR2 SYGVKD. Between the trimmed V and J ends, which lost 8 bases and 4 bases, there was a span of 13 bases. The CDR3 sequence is CAIGPGESDTQYF. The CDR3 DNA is TGTGCCATCGGGCCAGGGGAGTCAGATACGCAGTATTTT.

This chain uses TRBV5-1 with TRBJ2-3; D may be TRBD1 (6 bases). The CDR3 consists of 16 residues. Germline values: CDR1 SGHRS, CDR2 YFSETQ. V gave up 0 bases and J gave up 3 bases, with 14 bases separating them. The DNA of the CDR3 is TGCGCCAGCAGCTTGGAAGGGGGAGTTACGACAGATACGCAGTATTTT. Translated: CASSLEGGVTTDTQYF.

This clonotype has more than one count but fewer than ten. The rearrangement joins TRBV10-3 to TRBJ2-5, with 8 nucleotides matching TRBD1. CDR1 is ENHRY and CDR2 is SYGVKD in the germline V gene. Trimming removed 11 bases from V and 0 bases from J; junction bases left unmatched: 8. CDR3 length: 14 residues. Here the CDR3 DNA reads TGTGCCTCACAAACAGGGGGATACCAAGAGACCCAGTACTTC. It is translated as CASQTGGYQETQYF.

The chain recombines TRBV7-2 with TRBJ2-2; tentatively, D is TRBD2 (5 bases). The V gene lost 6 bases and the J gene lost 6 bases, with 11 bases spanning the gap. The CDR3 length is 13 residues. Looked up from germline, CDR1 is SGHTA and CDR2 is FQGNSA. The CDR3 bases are TGTGCCAGCAGGGTAACTAGGGCCGGGGAGCTGTTTTTT. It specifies CASRVTRAGELFF.

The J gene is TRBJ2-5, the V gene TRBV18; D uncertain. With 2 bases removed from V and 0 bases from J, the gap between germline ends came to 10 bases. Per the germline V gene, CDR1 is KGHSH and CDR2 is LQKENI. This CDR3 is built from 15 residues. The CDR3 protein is CASSPSGGYQETQYF. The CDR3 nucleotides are TGTGCCAGCTCACCATCCGGTGGGTACCAAGAGACCCAGTACTTC.

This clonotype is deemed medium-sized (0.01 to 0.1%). The CDR3 spells CASSLAVSHNEQFF. In DNA form, the CDR3 reads TGTGCCAGCAGCTTAGCGGTCAGCCACAATGAGCAGTTCTTC. The genes are TRBV7-8 and TRBJ2-1; D ambiguous. CDR1 is SGHVS and CDR2 is FQNEAQ in the germline V gene. This CDR3 has 14 amino acids. Deletions cut 0 bases from V and 5 bases from J, with 8 bases between.

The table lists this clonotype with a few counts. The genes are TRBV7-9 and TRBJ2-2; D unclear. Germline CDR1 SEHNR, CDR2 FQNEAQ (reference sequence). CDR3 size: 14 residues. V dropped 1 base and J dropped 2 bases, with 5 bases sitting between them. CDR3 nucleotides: TGTGCCAGCAGCTTAGACATCAACACCGGGGAGCTGTTTTTT. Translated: CASSLDINTGELFF. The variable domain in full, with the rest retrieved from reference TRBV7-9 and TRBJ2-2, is DTGVSQNPRHKITKRGQNVTFRCDPISEHNRLYWYRQTLGQGPEFLTYFQNEAQLEKSRLLSDRFSAERPKGSFSTLEIQRTEQGDSAMYLCASSLDINTGELFFGEGSRLTVL.

The CDR3 nucleotides are TGTGCCAGCAGGTTGGGGGGCCTGGTAACTGAAGCTTTCTTT. Translating it yields CASRLGGLVTEAFF. This chain connects TRBV6-1 to TRBJ1-1; TRBD1 is a possible D gene (6 bases). Germline CDR1 MNHNS, CDR2 SASEGT. V lost 6 bases, J lost 5 bases, and 16 bases lay in between. This CDR3 has 14 amino acids.

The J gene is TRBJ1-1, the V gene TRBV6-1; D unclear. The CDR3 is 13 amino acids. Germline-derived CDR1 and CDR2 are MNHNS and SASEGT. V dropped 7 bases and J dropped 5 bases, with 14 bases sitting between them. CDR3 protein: CASTRGMWTEAFF. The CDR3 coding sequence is TGTGCCAGCACCCGAGGGATGTGGACTGAAGCTTTCTTT.